Reported below is one T cell receptor (delta chain). TCRdb ran CATT on the reads. The sample contains 9,500 to 12,000 delta-chain clones, about 8.8% of which appear only once. Trimming removed 3 bases from V and 0 bases from J; junction bases left unmatched: 6. The CDR3 is made up of 18 amino acids. CDR1 GEAIGNYY and CDR2 EKD come from the germline V gene. The data derive from a study of gamma-delta chains in newborns, infants, children. The wider study: Innate gammadelta T cells reportedly expand polyclonally right after birth, driven by microbial exposure, per the title.

The rearrangement joins TRDV2 to TRDJ3; 8 positions agree with TRDD3. The specimen was blood. This sequence originates from a child who was a newborn, infant or young child, either healthy, febrile or measles-vaccinated (not recorded which). CDR3 loop: CACDSGGVSSWDTRQMFF. Written as DNA, the CDR3 is TGTGCCTGTGACTCTGGGGGAGTCAGCTCCTGGGACACCCGACAGATGTTTTTC.